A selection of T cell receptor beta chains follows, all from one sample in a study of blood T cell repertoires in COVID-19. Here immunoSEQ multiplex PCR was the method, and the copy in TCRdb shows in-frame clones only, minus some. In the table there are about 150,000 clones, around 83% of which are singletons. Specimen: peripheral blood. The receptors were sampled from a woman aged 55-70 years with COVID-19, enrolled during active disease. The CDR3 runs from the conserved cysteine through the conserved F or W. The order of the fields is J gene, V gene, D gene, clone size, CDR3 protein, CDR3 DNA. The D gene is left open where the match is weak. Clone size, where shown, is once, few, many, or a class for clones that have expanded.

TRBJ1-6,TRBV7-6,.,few,CASSLEGEMNSPLHF,TGTGCCAGCAGCTTAGAGGGGGAAATGAATTCACCCCTCCACTTT
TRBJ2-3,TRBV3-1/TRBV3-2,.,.,CASSPGAWSTDTQYF,TGTGCCAGCAGCCCAGGGGCTTGGAGCACAGATACGCAGTATTTT
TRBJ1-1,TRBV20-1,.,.,CSARGNTEAFF,TGCAGCGCCCGAGGGAACACTGAAGCTTTCTTT
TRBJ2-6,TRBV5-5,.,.,CASSLEGVSGANVLTF,TGTGCCAGCAGCTTGGAGGGAGTCTCTGGGGCCAACGTCCTGACTTTC
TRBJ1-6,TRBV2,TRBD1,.,CASSEGPGGSPLHF,TGTGCCAGCAGTGAAGGGCCAGGGGGATCACCCCTCCACTTT
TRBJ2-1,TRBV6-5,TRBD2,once,CASSRTSGLYNEQFF,TGTGCCAGCAGCCGGACTAGCGGGCTATACAATGAGCAGTTCTTC
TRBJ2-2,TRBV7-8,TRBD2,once,CASSLEIASGYTGELFF,TGTGCCAGCAGCTTAGAAATCGCTAGCGGGTACACCGGGGAGCTGTTTTTT
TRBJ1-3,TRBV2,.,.,CASSSGAGNTIYF,TGTGCCAGCAGTTCGGGGGCTGGAAACACCATATATTTT
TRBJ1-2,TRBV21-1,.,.,CASSKGGRVWHGYTF,TGTGCCAGCAGCAAAGGGGGCAGGGTTTGGCATGGCTACACCTTC
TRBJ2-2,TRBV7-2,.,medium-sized,CASSPSMNTGELFF,TGTGCCAGCAGCCCATCAATGAACACCGGGGAGCTGTTTTTT
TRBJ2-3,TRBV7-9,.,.,CASSNPDTQYF,TGTGCCAGCAGCAATCCGGATACGCAGTATTTT
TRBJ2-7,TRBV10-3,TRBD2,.,CAISESWLAGVEQYF,TGTGCCATCAGTGAGTCTTGGCTAGCGGGAGTCGAGCAGTACTTC
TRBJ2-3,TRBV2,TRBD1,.,CASSATGGTDTQYF,TGTGCCAGCAGTGCGACAGGGGGGACAGATACGCAGTATTTT
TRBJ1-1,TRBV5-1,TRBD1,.,CASSLWTGLMVNTEAFF,TGCGCCAGCAGCTTATGGACAGGGTTAATGGTGAACACTGAAGCTTTCTTT
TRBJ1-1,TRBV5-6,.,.,CASSLSGITEAFF,TGTGCCAGCAGCTTGTCCGGGATCACTGAAGCTTTCTTT
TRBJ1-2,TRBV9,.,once,CASSATSGGYGYTF,TGTGCCAGCAGCGCCACTTCCGGGGGATATGGCTACACCTTC
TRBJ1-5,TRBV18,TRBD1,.,CASSPLGTGNQPQHF,TGTGCCAGCTCACCTCTCGGGACAGGGAACCAGCCCCAGCATTTT
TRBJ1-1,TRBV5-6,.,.,CASSLGEYEAFF,TGTGCCAGCAGCTTGGGAGAATATGAAGCTTTCTTT
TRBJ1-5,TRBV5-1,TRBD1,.,CASSPGTGNQPQHF,TGCGCCAGCAGCCCCGGGACAGGCAATCAGCCCCAGCATTTT
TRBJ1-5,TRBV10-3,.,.,CAIRADSNQPQHF,TGTGCCATCAGGGCAGATAGCAATCAGCCCCAGCATTTT
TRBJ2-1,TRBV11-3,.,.,CASSLALTGGDHNEQFF,TGTGCCAGCAGCTTAGCCCTCACGGGGGGCGACCACAATGAGCAGTTCTTC
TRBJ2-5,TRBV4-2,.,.,CASSQERGLETQYF,TGTGCCAGCAGCCAAGAAAGAGGCCTCGAGACCCAGTACTTC
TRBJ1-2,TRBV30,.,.,CAWSTGNLYGYTF,TGTGCCTGGAGTACCGGGAACCTCTATGGCTACACCTTC
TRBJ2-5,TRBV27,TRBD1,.,CASSPSRTGAVGAQYF,TGTGCCAGCAGTCCAAGCCGGACAGGGGCTGTCGGGGCCCAGTACTTC
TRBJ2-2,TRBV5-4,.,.,CASSLVRGGTGELFF,TGTGCCAGCAGCTTGGTCCGGGGAGGCACCGGGGAGCTGTTTTTT
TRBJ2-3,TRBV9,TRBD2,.,CASSVLSGGPDTQYF,TGTGCCAGCAGCGTACTTAGCGGGGGGCCAGATACGCAGTATTTT
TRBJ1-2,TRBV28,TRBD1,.,CASSPDRFSGYTF,TGTGCCAGCAGCCCGGACAGGTTCTCTGGCTACACCTTC
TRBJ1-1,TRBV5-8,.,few,CASSPHRGLRNTEAFF,TGTGCCAGCAGCCCTCACCGAGGGTTGAGGAACACTGAAGCTTTCTTT
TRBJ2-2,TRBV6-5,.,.,CASRSGGANTGELFF,TGTGCCAGTCGATCGGGGGGCGCGAACACCGGGGAGCTGTTTTTT
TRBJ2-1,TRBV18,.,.,CASSPPRESRPYNEQFF,TGTGCCAGCTCACCACCGAGGGAATCACGGCCCTACAATGAGCAGTTCTTC
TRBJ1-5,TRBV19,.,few,CASSIGSGGSQPQHF,TGTGCCAGTAGTATAGGGTCGGGGGGTAGTCAGCCCCAGCATTTT
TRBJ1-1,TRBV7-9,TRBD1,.,CASKGQGAWGTEAFF,TGTGCCAGCAAAGGGCAGGGGGCATGGGGCACTGAAGCTTTCTTT
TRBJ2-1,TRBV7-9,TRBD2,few,CASSSGLAGVRGSYNEQFF,TGTGCCAGCAGCTCGGGACTAGCGGGAGTCCGGGGCTCCTACAATGAGCAGTTCTTC
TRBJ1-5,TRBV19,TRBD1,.,CASSARTGGVGNQPQHF,TGTGCCAGTAGTGCTCGGACAGGGGGCGTTGGCAATCAGCCCCAGCATTTT
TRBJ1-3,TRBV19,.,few,CASSIGQVSGNTIYF,TGTGCCAGTAGTATCGGACAAGTCTCTGGAAACACCATATATTTT
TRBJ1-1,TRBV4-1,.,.,CASSQGPLGRQKNTEAFF,TGCGCCAGCAGCCAAGGGCCCCTGGGCAGGCAGAAGAACACTGAAGCTTTCTTT
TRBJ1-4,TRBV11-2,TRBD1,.,CASSLTGEKNEKLFF,TGTGCCAGCAGCCTAACAGGGGAAAAAAATGAAAAACTGTTTTTT
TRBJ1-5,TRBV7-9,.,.,CASSLKGSNQPQHF,TGTGCCAGCAGCTTAAAGGGGAGCAATCAGCCCCAGCATTTT
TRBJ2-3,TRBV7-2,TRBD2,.,CASNLAGGPDTQYF,TGTGCCAGCAATCTAGCGGGGGGCCCAGATACGCAGTATTTT
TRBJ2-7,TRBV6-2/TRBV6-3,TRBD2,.,CASSYGTSALTYEQYF,TGTGCCAGCAGTTACGGAACTAGCGCCCTAACCTACGAGCAGTACTTC
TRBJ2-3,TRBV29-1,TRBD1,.,CSVEGTGGGTDTQYF,TGCAGCGTTGAAGGAACAGGGGGAGGCACAGATACGCAGTATTTT
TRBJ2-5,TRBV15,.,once,CATSIGGTYQETQYF,TGTGCCACCAGCATTGGGGGGACCTACCAAGAGACCCAGTACTTC
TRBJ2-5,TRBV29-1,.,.,CSAPLRQGETQYF,TGCAGCGCCCCACTGAGGCAGGGCGAGACCCAGTACTTC
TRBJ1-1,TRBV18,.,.,CASSPLGRNTEAFF,TGTGCCAGCTCACCACTGGGGCGGAACACTGAAGCTTTCTTT
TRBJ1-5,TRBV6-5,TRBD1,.,CASSYGGTGNQPQHF,TGTGCCAGCAGTTATGGGGGGACAGGCAATCAGCCCCAGCATTTT
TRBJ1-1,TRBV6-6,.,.,CASSPVGGWMNTEAFF,TGTGCCAGCAGCCCGGTAGGGGGATGGATGAACACTGAAGCTTTCTTT
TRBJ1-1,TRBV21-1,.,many,CASSKNSGNTEAFF,TGTGCCAGCAGCAAGAATTCGGGGAACACTGAAGCTTTCTTT
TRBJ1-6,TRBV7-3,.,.,CASSLTGPGNSPLHF,TGTGCCAGCAGCTTAACGGGGCCCGGCAATTCACCCCTCCACTTT
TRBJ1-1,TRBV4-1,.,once,CASSQGAGLPEAFF,TGCGCCAGCAGCCAAGGGGCAGGGCTTCCTGAAGCTTTCTTT
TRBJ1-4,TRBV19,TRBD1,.,CASTPIRGPDEKLFF,TGTGCCAGTACCCCCATCAGGGGGCCAGATGAAAAACTGTTTTTT
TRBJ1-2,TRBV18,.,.,CASSPRRDTNYGYTF,TGTGCCAGCTCACCACGCAGGGACACTAACTATGGCTACACCTTC